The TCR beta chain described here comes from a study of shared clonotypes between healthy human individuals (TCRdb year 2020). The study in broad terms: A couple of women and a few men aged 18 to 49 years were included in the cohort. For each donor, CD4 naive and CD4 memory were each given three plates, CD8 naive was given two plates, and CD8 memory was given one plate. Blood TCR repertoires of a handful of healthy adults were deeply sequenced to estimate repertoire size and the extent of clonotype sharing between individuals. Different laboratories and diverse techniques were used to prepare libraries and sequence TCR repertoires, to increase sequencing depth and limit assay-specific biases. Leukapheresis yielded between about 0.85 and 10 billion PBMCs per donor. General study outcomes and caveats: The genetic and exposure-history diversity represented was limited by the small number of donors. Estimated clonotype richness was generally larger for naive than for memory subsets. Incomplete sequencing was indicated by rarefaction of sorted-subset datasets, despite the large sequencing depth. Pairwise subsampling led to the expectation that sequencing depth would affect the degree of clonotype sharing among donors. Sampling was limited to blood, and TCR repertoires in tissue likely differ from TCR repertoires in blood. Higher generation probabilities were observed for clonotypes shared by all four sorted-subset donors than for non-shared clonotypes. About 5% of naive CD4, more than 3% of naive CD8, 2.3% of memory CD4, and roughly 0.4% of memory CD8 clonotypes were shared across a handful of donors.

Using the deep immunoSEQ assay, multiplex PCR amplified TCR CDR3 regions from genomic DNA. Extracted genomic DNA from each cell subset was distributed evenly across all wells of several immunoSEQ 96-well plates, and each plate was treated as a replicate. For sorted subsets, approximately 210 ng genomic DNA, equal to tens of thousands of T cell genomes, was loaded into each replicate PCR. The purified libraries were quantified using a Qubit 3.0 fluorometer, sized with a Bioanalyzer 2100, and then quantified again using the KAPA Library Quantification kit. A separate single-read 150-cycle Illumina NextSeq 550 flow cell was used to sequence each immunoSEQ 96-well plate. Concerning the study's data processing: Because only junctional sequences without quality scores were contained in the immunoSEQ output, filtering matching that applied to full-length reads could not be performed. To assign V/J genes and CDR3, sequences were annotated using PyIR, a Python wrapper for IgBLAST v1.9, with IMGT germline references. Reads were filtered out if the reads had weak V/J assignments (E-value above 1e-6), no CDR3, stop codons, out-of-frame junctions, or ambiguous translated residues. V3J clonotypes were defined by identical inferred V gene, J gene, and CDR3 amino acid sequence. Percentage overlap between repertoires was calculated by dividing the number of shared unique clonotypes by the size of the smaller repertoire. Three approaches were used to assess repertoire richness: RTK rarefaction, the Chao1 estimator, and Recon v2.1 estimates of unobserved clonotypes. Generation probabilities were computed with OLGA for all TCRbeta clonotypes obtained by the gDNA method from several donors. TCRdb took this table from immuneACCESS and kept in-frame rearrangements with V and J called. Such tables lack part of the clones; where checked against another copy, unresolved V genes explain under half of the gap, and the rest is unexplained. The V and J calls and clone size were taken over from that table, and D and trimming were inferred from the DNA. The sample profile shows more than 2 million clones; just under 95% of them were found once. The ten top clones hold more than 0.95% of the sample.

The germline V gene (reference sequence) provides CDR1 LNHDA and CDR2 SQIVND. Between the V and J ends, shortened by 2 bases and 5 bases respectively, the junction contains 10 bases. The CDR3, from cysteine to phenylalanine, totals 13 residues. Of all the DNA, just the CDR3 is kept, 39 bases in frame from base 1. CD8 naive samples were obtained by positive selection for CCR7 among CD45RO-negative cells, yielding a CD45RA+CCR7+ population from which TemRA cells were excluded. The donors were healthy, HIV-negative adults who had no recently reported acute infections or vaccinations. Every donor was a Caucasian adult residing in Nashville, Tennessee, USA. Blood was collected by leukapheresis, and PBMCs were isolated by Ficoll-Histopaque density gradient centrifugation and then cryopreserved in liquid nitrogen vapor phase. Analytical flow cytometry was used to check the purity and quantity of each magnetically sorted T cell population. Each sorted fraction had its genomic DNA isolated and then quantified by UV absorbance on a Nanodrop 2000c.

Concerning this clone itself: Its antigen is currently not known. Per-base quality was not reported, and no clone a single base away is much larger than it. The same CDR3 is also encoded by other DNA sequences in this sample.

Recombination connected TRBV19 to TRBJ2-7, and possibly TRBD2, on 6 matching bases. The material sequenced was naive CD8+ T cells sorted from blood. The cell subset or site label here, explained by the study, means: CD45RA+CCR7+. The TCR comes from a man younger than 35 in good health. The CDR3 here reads CASSILGGNEQYF. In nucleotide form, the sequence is TGTGCCAGTAGTATACTTGGAGGGAACGAGCAGTACTTC.